This T cell receptor (beta chain) was profiled in a study of blood T cell repertoires in COVID-19. Study background: The samples span acute and convalescent COVID-19 from the United States, Italy and Spain. T cells, B-cell-depleted T cells, or PBMCs supplied cDNA or gDNA.

Germline V gene sequence: CDR1 MNHEY, CDR2 SVGAGI. V was pared by 4 bases and J by 2 bases, with 11 bases between. CDR3 length: 15 amino acids. The assay was immunoSEQ multiplex PCR, and TCRdb's table has in-frame clones only and misses some. The sample shows approximately 290,000 clones, 75% to 90% of them seen only once. The TCR sequence derives from a man younger than 45 with acute or convalescent COVID-19. Source material: peripheral blood. J is TRBJ2-2 and V is TRBV6-5, with D perhaps matching TRBD2 (6 bases). CDR3 sequence (DNA): TGTGCCAGCAGTTCCCCGCGGGGCAACACCGGGGAGCTGTTTTTT. Its protein is CASSSPRGNTGELFF.